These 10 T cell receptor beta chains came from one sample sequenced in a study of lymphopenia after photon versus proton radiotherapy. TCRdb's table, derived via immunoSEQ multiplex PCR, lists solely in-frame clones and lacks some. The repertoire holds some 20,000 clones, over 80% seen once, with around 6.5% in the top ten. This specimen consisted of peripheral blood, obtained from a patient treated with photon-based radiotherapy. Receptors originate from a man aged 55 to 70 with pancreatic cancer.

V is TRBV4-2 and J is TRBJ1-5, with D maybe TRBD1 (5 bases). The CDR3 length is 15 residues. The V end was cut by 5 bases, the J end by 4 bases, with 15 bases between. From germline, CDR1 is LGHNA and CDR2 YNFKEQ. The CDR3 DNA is TGTGCCAGCAGCTTTGGTTCCGGGGGAAATCAGCCCCAGCATTTT. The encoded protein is CASSFGSGGNQPQHF.

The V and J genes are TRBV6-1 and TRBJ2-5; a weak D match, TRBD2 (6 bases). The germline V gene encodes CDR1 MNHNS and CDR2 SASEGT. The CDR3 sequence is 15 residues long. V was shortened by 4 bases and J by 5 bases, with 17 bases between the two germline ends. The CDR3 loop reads CASSGRAPFGETQYF. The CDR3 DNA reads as TGTGCCAGCAGTGGGAGGGCCCCGTTCGGGGAGACCCAGTACTTC.

This CDR3 is CASSFAQVQETQYF. Written as DNA, the CDR3 is TGTGCCAGCAGCTTCGCGCAGGTCCAAGAGACCCAGTACTTC. The chain links TRBV7-9 to TRBJ2-5; D is undetermined. Trimming stripped 3 bases from V and 1 base from J, with 9 bases between. This CDR3 spans 14 amino acids. The V gene's germline CDR1 is SEHNR and CDR2 FQNEAQ (reference sequence).

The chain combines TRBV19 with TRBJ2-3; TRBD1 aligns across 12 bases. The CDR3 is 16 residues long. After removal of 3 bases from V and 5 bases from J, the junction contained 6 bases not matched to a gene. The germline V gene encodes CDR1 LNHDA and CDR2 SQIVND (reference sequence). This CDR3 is CASSIPGQGAGDTQYF. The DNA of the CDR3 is TGTGCCAGTAGTATTCCGGGACAGGGGGCTGGAGATACGCAGTATTTT.

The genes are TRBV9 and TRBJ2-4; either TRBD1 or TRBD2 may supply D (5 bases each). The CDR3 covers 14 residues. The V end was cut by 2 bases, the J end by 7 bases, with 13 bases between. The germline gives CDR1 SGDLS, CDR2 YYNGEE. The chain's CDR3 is CASSVDLGANIQYF. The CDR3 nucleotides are TGTGCCAGCAGCGTTGACCTCGGGGCTAACATTCAGTACTTC.

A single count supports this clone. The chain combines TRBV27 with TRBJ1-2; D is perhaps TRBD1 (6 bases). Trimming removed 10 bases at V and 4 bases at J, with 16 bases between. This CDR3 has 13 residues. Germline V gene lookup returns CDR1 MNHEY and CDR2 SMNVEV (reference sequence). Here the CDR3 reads CATSQGPGYGYTF. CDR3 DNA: TGTGCCACGTCACAGGGCCCAGGCTATGGCTACACCTTC.

Written as DNA, the CDR3 is TGTGCCAGCTCACCACCCCGGACAGGGGGTTTAACAGATACGCAGTATTTT. Its protein product is CASSPPRTGGLTDTQYF. The rearrangement joins TRBV18 to TRBJ2-3, with 10 bases identical to TRBD1. This CDR3 contains 17 residues. Germline trimming cut 0 bases from V and 3 bases from J; bases unmatched to any gene: 6. Germline V gene data show CDR1 as KGHSH and CDR2 as LQKENI. Complete variable domain (other parts from reference TRBV18 and TRBJ2-3): NAGVMQNPRHLVRRRGQEARLRCSPMKGHSHVYWYRQLPEEGLKFMVYLQKENIIDESGMPKERFSAEFPKEGPSILRIQQVVRGDSAAYFCASSPPRTGGLTDTQYFGPGTRLTVL.

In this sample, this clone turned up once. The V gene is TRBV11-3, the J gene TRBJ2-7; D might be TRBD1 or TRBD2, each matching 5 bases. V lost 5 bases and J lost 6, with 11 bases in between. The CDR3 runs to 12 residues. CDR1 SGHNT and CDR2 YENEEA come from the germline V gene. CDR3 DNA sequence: TGTGCCAGCAGCCGGGACCAAGGCGAGCAGTACTTC. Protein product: CASSRDQGEQYF.

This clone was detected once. The CDR3 coding sequence is TGTGCCAGTAGTACTACCGGGACAGCGAACACCGGGGAGCTGTTTTTT. Translated, it gives CASSTTGTANTGELFF. The V call is TRBV19, the J call TRBJ2-2, with 7 bases aligning to TRBD1. Germline values: CDR1 LNHDA, CDR2 SQIVND (reference sequence). The CDR3 covers 16 residues. V shed 4 bases and J 0 bases; nucleotides not matched to a gene: 5. The variable domain in full, completed from reference TRBV19 and TRBJ2-2, reads DGGITQSPKYLFRKEGQNVTLSCEQNLNHDAMYWYRQDPGQGLRLIYYSQIVNDFQKGDIAEGYSVSREKKESFPLTVTSAQKNPTAFYLCASSTTGTANTGELFFGEGSRLTVL.

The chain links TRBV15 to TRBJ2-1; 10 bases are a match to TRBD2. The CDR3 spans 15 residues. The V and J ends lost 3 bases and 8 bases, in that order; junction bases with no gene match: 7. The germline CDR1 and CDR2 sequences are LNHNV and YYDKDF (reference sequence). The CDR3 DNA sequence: TGTGCCACCAGCAGGGGCAGCGGGGGGGATGATGAGCAGTTCTTC. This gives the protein CATSRGSGGDDEQFF. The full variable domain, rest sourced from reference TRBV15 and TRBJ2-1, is DAMVIQNPRYQVTQFGKPVTLSCSQTLNHNVMYWYQQKSSQAPKLLFHYYDKDFNNEADTPDNFQSRRPNTSFCFLDIRSPGLGDTAMYLCATSRGSGGDDEQFFGPGTRLTVL.